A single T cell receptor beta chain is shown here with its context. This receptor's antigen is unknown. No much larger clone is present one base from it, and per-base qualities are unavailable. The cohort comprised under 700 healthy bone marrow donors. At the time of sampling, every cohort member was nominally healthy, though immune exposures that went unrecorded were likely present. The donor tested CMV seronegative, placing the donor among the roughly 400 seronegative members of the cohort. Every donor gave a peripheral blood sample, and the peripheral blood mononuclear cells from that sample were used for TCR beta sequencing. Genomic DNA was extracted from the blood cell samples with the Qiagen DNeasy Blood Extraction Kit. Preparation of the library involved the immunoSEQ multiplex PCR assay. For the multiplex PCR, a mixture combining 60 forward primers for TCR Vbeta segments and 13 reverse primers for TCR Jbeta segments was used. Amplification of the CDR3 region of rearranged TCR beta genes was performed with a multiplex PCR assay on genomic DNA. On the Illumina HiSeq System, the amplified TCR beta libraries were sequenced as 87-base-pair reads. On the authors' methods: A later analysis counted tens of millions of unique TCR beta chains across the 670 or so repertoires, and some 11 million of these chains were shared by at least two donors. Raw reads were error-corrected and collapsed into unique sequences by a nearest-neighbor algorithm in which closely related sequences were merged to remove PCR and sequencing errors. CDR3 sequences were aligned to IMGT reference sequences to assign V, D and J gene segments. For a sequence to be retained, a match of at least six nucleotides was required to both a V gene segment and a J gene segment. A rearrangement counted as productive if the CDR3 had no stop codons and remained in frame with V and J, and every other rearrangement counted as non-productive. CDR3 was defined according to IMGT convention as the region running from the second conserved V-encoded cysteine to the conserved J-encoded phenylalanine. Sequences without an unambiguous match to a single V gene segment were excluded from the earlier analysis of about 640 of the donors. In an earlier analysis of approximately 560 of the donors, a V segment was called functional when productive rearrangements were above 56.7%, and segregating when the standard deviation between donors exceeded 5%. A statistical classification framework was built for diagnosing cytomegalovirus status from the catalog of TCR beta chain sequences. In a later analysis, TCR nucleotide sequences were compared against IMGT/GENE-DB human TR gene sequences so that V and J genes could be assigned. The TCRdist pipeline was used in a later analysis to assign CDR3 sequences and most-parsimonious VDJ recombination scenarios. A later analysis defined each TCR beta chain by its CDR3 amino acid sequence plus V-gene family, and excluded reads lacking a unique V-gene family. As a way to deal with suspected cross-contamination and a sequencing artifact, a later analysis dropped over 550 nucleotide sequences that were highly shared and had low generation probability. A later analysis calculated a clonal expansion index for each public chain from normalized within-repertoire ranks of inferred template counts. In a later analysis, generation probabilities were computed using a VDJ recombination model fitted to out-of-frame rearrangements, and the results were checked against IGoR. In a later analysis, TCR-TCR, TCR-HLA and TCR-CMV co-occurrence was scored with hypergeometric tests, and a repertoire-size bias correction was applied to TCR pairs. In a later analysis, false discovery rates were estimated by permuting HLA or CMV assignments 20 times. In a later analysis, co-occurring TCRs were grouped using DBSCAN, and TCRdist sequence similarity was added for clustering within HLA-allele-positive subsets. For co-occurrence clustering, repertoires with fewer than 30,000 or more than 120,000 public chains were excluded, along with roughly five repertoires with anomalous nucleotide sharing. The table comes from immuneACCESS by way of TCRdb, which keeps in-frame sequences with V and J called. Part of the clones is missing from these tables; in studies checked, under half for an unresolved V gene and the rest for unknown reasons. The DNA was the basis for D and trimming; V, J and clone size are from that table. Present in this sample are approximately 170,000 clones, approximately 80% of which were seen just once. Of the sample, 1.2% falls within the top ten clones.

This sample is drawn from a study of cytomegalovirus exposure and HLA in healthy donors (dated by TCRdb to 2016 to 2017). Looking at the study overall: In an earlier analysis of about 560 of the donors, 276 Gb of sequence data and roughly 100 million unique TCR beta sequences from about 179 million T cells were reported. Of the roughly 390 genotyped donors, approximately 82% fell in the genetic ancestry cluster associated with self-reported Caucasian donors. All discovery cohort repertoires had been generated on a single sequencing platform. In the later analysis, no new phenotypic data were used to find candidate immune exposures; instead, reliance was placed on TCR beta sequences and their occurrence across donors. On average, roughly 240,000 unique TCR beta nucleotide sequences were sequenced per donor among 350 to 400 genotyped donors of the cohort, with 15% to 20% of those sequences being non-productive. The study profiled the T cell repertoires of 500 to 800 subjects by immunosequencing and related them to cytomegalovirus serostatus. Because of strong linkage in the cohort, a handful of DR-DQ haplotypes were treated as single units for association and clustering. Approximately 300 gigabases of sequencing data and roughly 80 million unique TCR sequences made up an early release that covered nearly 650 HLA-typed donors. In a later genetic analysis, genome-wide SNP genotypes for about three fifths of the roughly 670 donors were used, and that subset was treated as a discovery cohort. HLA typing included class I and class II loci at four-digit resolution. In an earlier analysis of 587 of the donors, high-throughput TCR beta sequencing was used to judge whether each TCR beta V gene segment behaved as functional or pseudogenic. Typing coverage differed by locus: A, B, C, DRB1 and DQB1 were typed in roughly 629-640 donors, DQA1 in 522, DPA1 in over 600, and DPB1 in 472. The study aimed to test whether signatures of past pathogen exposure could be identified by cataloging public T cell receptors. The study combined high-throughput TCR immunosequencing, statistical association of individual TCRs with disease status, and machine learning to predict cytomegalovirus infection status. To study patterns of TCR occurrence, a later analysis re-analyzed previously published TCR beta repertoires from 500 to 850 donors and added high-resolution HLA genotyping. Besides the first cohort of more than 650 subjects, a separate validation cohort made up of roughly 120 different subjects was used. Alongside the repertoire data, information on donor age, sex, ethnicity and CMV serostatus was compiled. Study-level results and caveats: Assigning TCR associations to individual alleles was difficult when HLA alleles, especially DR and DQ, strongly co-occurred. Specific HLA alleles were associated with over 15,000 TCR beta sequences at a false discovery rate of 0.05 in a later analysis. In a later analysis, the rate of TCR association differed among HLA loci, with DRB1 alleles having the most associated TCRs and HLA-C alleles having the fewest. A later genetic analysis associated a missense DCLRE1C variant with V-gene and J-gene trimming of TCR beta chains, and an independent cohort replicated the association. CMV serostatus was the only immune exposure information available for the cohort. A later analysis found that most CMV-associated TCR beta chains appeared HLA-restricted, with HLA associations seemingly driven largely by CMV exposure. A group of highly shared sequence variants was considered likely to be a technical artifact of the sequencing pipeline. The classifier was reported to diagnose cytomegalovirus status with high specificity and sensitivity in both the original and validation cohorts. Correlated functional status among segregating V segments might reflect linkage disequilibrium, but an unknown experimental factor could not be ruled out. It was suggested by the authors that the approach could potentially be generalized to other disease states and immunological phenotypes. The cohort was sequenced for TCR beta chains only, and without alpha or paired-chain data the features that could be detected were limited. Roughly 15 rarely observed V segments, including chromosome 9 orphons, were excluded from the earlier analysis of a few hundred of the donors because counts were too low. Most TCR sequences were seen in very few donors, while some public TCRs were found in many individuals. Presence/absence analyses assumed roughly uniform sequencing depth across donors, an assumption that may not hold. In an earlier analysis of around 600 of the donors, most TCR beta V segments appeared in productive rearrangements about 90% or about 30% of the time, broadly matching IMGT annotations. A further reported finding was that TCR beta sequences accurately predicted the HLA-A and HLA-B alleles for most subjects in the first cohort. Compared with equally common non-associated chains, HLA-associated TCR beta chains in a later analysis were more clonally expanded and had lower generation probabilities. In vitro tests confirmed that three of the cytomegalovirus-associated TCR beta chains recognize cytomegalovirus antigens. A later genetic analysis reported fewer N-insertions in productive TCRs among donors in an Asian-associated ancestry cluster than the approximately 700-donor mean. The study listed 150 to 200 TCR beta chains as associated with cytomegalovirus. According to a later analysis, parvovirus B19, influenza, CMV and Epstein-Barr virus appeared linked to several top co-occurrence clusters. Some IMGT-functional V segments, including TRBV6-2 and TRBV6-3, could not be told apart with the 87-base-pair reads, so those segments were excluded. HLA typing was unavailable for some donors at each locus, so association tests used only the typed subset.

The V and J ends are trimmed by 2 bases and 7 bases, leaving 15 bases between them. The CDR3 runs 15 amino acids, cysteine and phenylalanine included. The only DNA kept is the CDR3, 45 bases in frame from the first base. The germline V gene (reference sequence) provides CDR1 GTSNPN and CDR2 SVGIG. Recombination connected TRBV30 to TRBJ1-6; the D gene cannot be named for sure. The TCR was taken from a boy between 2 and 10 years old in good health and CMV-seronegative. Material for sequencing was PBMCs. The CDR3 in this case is CAWSLPGAENSPLHF. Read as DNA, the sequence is TGTGCCTGGAGTCTACCGGGTGCTGAAAATTCACCCCTCCACTTT.